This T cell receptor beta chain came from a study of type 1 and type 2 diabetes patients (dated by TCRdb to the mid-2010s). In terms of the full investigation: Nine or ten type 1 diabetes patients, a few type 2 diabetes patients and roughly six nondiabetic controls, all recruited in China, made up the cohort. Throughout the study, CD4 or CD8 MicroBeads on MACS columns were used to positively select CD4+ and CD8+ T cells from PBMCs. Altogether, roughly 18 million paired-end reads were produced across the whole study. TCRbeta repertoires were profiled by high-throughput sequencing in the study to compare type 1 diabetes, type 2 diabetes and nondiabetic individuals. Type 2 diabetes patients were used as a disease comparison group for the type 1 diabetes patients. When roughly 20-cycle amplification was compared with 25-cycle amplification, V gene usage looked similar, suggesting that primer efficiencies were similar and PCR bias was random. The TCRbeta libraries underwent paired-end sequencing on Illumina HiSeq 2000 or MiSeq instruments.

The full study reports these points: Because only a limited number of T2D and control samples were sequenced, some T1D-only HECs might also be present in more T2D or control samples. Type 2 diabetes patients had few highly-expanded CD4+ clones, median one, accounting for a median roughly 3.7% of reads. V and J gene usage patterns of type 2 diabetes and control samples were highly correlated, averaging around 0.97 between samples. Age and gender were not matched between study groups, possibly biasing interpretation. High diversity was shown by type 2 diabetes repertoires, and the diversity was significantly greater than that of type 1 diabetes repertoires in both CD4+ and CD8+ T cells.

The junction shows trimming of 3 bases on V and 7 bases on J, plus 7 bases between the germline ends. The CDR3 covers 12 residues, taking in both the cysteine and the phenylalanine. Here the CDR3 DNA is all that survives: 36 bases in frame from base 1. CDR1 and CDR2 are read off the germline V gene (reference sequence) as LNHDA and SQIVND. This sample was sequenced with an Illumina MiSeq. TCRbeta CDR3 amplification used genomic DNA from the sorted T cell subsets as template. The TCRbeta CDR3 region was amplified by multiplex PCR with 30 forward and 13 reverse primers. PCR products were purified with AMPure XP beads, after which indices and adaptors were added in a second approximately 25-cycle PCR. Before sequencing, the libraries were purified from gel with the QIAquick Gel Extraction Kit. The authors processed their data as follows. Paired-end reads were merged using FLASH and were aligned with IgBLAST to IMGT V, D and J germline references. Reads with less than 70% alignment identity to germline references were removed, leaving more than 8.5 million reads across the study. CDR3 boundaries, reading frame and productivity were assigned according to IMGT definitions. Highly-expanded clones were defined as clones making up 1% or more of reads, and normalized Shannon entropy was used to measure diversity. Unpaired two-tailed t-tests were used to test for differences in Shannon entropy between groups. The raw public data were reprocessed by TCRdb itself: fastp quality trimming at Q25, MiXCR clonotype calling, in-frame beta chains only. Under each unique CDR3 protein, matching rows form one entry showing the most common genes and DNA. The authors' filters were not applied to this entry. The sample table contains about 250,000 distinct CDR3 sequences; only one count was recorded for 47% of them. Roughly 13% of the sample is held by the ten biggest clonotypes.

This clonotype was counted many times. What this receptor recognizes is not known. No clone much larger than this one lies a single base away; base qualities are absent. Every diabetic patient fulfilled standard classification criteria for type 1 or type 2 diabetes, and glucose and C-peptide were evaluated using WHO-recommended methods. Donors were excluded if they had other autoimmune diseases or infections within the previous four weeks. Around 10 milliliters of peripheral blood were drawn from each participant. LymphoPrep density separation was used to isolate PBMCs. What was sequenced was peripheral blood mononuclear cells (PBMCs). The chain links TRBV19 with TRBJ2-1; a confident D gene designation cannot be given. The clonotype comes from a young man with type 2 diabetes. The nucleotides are TGTGCCAGTAGTATCGGACGAAATGAGCAGTTCTTC. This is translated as CASSIGRNEQFF.